The rows below give T cell receptor beta chains drawn from one sample of a study of cytomegalovirus exposure and HLA in healthy donors. The method was immunoSEQ multiplex PCR; TCRdb's version includes in-frame clones alone and lacks a portion of them. This table holds about 100,000 clones, 85% found once. Material: PBMCs. These receptors came from a man aged 30 to 45 in good health and CMV-seronegative. CDR3s include the opening cysteine and the closing phenylalanine or tryptophan. D genes are given only for firm matches.

d_call v_call cdr3_aa
. TRBV28 CASSFYGAYNEQFF
. TRBV30 CAWSGAGSLETQYF
. TRBV6-5 CASSPPAAKTQYF
. TRBV7-9 CASSLPGGPLDGYTF
. TRBV1 CTSSWTGAGNNEQFF
. TRBV30 CAWRGGLFFGYTF
. TRBV30 CAWSRQGRETQYF
. TRBV9 CASSPMGEVYGTQYF
. TRBV9 CASSVTANTEAFF
. TRBV27 CASRQTYGNTIYF
. TRBV20-1 CSAGGYQPQHF
TRBD1 TRBV30 CAWSVSRGHGELFF
. TRBV5-6 CASSPKQGSYNEQFF
. TRBV9 CASSVAGRSGEQYF
TRBD1 TRBV19 CASSRQGAGNQPQHF
. TRBV7-3 CASSLSGLSTDTQYF
TRBD1 TRBV14 CASSQGRTGTGLYNEQFF
TRBD1 TRBV29-1 CSVAGQGQGYTF
TRBD2 TRBV6-1 CASSETSGGADTQYF
. TRBV28 CASSPTGRGFMNTEAFF
. TRBV14 CASSQDGPYTDTQYF
TRBD1 TRBV14 CASSQSGQGHNEKLFF
TRBD1 TRBV9 CASSASTGGWDTQYF